This T cell receptor (beta chain) is drawn from a study of human T cells and chemical hapten exposure. Study outcomes and limitations: Patch test score rose with PT1 expanded TCR count, significant at thresholds 8, 16 and 32, not 4.

The CDR3 runs 18 residues. Germline V gene sequence: CDR1 LGHNA, CDR2 YSLEER. V lost 0 bases and J 0 bases, leaving 18 bases between the germline ends. Time point in this sample: pre-sensitization, week 0. Treatment described: therapeutic diphenylcyclopropenone sensitization with weekly scalp DPC. A remark on this clonotype: Antigen specificity is unknown.

TCRdb reanalysed the RACE reads using MiXCR and keeps one entry per CDR3 protein. The repertoire holds about 42,000 distinct CDR3 sequences, about an eighth seen once, with approximately 6% in the top ten. The sequencing here drew on whole blood, taken in connection with sensitization to the hapten diphenylcyclopropenone (DPC). This chain uses TRBV4-3 with TRBJ2-7; TRBD1 or TRBD2 may be the D gene (5 bases each). This TCR was sampled from a woman under 40 with alopecia areata. Some clones in this sample may be carry-over from other donors' samples. The CDR3 nucleotides read TGCGCCAGCAGCCAAGATTACAGTGAGGGGTACAGCTCCTACGAGCAGTACTTC. It is translated as CASSQDYSEGYSSYEQYF.